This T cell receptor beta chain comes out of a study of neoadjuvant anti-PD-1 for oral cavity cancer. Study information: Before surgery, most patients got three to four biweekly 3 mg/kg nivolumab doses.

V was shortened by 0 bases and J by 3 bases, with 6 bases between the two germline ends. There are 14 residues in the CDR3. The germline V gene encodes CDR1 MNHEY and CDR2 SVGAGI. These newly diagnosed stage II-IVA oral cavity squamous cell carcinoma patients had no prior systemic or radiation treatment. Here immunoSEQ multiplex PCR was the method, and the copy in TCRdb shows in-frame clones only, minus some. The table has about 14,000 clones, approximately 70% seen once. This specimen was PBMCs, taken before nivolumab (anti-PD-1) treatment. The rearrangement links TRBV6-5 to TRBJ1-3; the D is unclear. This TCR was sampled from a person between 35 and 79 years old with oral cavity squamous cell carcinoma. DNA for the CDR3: TGTGCCAGCAGTTACTCGACCGATGGAAACACCATATATTTT. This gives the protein CASSYSTDGNTIYF.